The 4 T cell receptor beta chains below come from one sample, sequenced in a study of T-cell reconstitution after alpha-beta-depleted transplantation in children. Unique molecular identifiers were used to barcode this TCRbeta library. TCRdb recomputed calls from the PCR reads with MiXCR, one row per CDR3 protein. Of 81,000 or so distinct CDR3 sequences detected, 15% appear once; the ten largest clones hold 20%. Material: PBMCs, mostly from graft donor cells, obtained 180 days after TCRalphabeta/CD19-depleted stem cell transplant. These receptor sequences come from a male patient between 2 and 9 years old who had a stem cell transplant for acute lymphoblastic leukemia, so the T cells may come from the graft donor.

The rearrangement joins TRBV5-1 to TRBJ1-1; D is unresolved. The CDR3 spans 14 residues. Germline CDR1 reads SGHRS; CDR2 reads YFSETQ. V was pared by 0 bases and J by 5 bases, with 11 bases between. The CDR3, as DNA: TGCGCCAGCAGCTTGGATCCCCCGGGAACTGAAGCTTTCTTT. Protein sequence: CASSLDPPGTEAFF.

The chain is built from TRBV4-3 and TRBJ2-2, with TRBD2 identical over 13 bases. The CDR3 has 19 residues. Per the germline V gene, CDR1 is LGHNA and CDR2 is YSLEER. Trimming took 0 bases from V and 6 from J; bases not matched to a gene: 10. The CDR3 protein is CASSQDFPRTSGGAGELFF. CDR3 sequence (DNA): TGCGCCAGCAGCCAAGATTTCCCCCGGACTAGCGGGGGTGCCGGGGAGCTGTTTTTT.

This clonotype occurred many times. This chain links TRBV20-1 with TRBJ1-6; D possibly corresponds to TRBD1 (5 bases). CDR1 and CDR2 from the germline V gene are DFQATT and SNEGSKA (reference sequence). The length of the CDR3 is 14 residues. The ends were cut back, 6 bases at V and 10 bases at J, with 19 bases in the middle. The CDR3 DNA is TGCAGTGCCCAAGGGGACCCGGGAGGATCACCCCTCCACTTT. Its translation: CSAQGDPGGSPLHF.

This clonotype appeared a few times. This chain uses TRBV10-3 with TRBJ1-5; D may be TRBD1 (5 bases). The CDR3 extends over 15 amino acids. V lost 4 bases and J lost 3, with 13 bases in between. In germline, CDR1 is ENHRY, CDR2 SYGVKD. The CDR3 region is CAISVAGGANQPQHF. CDR3 bases: TGTGCCATCAGTGTCGCAGGAGGGGCCAATCAGCCCCAGCATTTT.